The 30 T cell receptor beta chains below were found in one sample sequenced in a study of T cells in Graves' hyperthyroidism and ophthalmopathy. RNA transcripts gave rise to amplified TCR beta CDR3 regions. First-round RT-PCR of the TCR CDR3 relied on the HTBI primer set. One entry per CDR3 protein, called by TCRdb with MiXCR from the multiplex PCR reads. The table records 450,000 to 650,000 distinct CDR3 sequences, roughly 17% of them present only once. Input material: blood. The receptor set was obtained from a woman younger than 35 with Graves' ophthalmopathy.

This clonotype was detected a few times. The genes are TRBV5-4 and TRBJ2-7; D gene ambiguous. The germline V gene has CDR1 SGHNT and CDR2 YYREEE (reference sequence). There are 13 residues in the CDR3. V shed 4 bases and J shed 7 bases, with 15 bases lying between them. CDR3 protein: CASSLDRHREQYF. Here the CDR3 DNA reads TGTGCCAGCAGCCTAGACCGCCACAGAGAGCAGTACTTC.

This chain uses TRBV28 with TRBJ2-7, with 11 positions matching TRBD1. The CDR3 has 15 residues. Losses at the gene ends were 5 bases for V and 3 bases for J; bases not matched to a gene: 6. CDR1 is MDHEN and CDR2 is SYDVKM in the germline V gene. The CDR3 nucleotides read TGTGCCAGCAGTATGTCCGGGACAGGGGGCTACGAGCAGTACTTC. Translation: CASSMSGTGGYEQYF.

The chain carries TRBV6-1 and TRBJ1-1; D gene ambiguous. Germline V gene lookup returns CDR1 MNHNS and CDR2 SASEGT. The length of the CDR3 is 14 residues. The V and J ends lost 2 bases and 3 bases respectively, with 10 bases between them. The CDR3 DNA reads as TGTGCCAGCAGTGAACCAGATTTGGACACTGAAGCTTTCTTT. This codes for CASSEPDLDTEAFF.

The V and J genes are TRBV5-5 and TRBJ1-5; 7 bases fit TRBD1. V shed 4 bases and J 0 bases; nucleotides not matched to a gene: 13. The germline V gene has CDR1 SGHKS and CDR2 YYEKEE (reference sequence). The CDR3 totals 18 residues. This CDR3 reads CASSLQGFLSYSNQPQHF. The CDR3 DNA reads as TGTGCCAGCAGCCTACAGGGGTTCCTCAGTTATAGCAATCAGCCCCAGCATTTT.

This chain uses TRBV7-2 with TRBJ1-1; no reliable D call. Germline CDR1 reads SGHTA; CDR2 reads FQGNSA. The CDR3 sequence is 13 residues long. V shed 7 bases and J shed 9 bases, with 18 bases lying between them. The CDR3 coding sequence is TGTGCCAGCACCCTAAGAGGGTCCCCACAAGCTTTCTTT. Amino acids: CASTLRGSPQAFF.

Many counts were recorded for this clonotype. This chain connects TRBV30 to TRBJ1-5, with TRBD1 matching 8 bases. This CDR3 is built from 17 residues. CDR1 is GTSNPN and CDR2 is SVGIG in the germline V gene (reference sequence). The trim removed 0 bases at V and 0 bases at J, leaving 7 bases unmatched. The CDR3 region has the DNA TGTGCCTGGAGTGTGGACAGGGACTGGAATAGCAATCAGCCCCAGCATTTT. This encodes CAWSVDRDWNSNQPQHF.

This clonotype was seen ten or more times. This chain joins TRBV28 and TRBJ2-1, with 8 bases lining up with TRBD2. Germline V gives CDR1 MDHEN, CDR2 SYDVKM. Germline trimming cut 2 bases from V and 9 bases from J; bases unmatched to any gene: 3. The CDR3 is made up of 13 amino acids. This CDR3 is CASSLPAGVEQFF. Here the CDR3 DNA reads TGTGCCAGCAGTTTACCAGCGGGGGTTGAGCAGTTCTTC.

The V and J genes are TRBV7-3 and TRBJ1-6, with 9 bases identical to TRBD1. Germline V gives CDR1 SGHTA, CDR2 FQGTGA. Trimming cost V 0 bases and J 7 bases; bases outside gene matches: 4. CDR3 size: 16 residues. This CDR3 reads CASSLTAGTGNSPLHF. The CDR3 region has the DNA TGTGCCAGCAGCTTAACAGCCGGGACAGGGAATTCACCCCTCCACTTT.

Notes on this clonotype: A much larger clonotype is one base distant, so this may be a read error. This rearrangement joins TRBV28 to TRBJ2-5; 8 positions match TRBD2. V dropped 5 bases and J dropped 2; count of bases not matched to a gene: 10. The CDR3 length is 16 residues. In germline, CDR1 is MDHEN, CDR2 SYDVKM. CDR3 in amino acids: CASSRASGGLQETQYF. The CDR3 region has the DNA TGTGCCAGCAGTCGGGCCAGCGGGGGTTTACAAGAGACCCAGTACTTC.

This clonotype was recorded many times. This sequence joins TRBV7-2 and TRBJ2-5, with D unclear. The germline V and J ends were trimmed by 5 bases and 5 bases, with 12 bases remaining between them. The CDR3 is 13 amino acids. The germline V gene encodes CDR1 SGHTA and CDR2 FQGNSA. The DNA of the CDR3 is TGTGCCAGCAGCCGCAGGCCGAGGGAGACCCAGTACTTC. This translates into CASSRRPRETQYF.

In this sample, this clonotype turned up a few times. This sequence joins TRBV28 and TRBJ2-5; D may be TRBD2 (6 bases). V lost 3 bases, J lost 5 bases, and 22 bases lay in between. The germline V gene has CDR1 MDHEN and CDR2 SYDVKM. The CDR3 loop spans 17 amino acids. This CDR3 reads CASSFPSSGRAGETQYF. In DNA, the CDR3 is TGTGCCAGCAGTTTCCCCTCCTCTGGTAGGGCGGGGGAGACCCAGTACTTC. Full variable domain (rest looked up from reference TRBV28 and TRBJ2-5): DVKVTQSSRYLVKRTGEKVFLECVQDMDHENMFWYRQDPGLGLRLIYFSYDVKMKEKGDIPEGYSVSREKKERFSLILESASTNQTSMYLCASSFPSSGRAGETQYFGPGTRLLVL.

Note on this clonotype: This sequence may be a read error, since a much larger clone differs from it by one base. This sequence joins TRBV3-1 and TRBJ2-3; a possible D gene is TRBD2 (6 bases). The CDR3 is made up of 12 amino acids. Germline CDR1 reads LGHDT; CDR2 reads YNNKEL (reference sequence). V dropped 4 bases and J dropped 10 bases, with 12 bases sitting between them. CDR3 coding DNA: TGTGCCAGCAGCCGAGGGACTCCAGCGCAGTATTTT. Translated: CASSRGTPAQYF.

The genes are TRBV7-2 and TRBJ2-3, with TRBD2 matching over 8 bases. This CDR3 is 16 amino acids long. Germline assignment: CDR1 SGHTA and CDR2 FQGNSA. The ends lost 1 base at V and 6 bases at J; junction bases unmatched: 9. DNA for the CDR3: TGTGCCAGCAGCTTAGGGGCGGGGGGTAGGTTGGATACGCAGTATTTT. It is translated as CASSLGAGGRLDTQYF.

The chain joins TRBV4-2 to TRBJ2-1, with D perhaps matching TRBD2 (7 bases). The CDR3 sequence is 15 residues long. Germline CDR1 LGHNA, CDR2 YNFKEQ. V lost 1 base to trimming and J lost 6 bases, with 13 bases between them. The DNA of the CDR3 is TGTGCCAGCAGCCAAGCCGGGGGGCTAACCAATGAGCAGTTCTTC. Protein: CASSQAGGLTNEQFF.

This clonotype occurred many times. The chain recombines TRBV27 with TRBJ1-1, with unresolved D. This CDR3 is 14 amino acids long. The V and J ends lost 5 bases and 4 bases respectively, with 14 bases between them. Looked up from germline, CDR1 is MNHEY and CDR2 is SMNVEV (reference sequence). CDR3 region: CASSPLAIGTEAFF. The CDR3 DNA reads TGTGCCAGCAGTCCCTTAGCGATTGGCACTGAAGCTTTCTTT.

This clonotype has a count of ten or more. This sequence joins TRBV6-1 and TRBJ2-3, with unresolved D. Trimming removed 4 bases from V and 3 bases from J, with 8 bases in between. CDR1 MNHNS and CDR2 SASEGT come from the germline V gene. This CDR3 has 13 residues. The chain's CDR3 is CASSGLRTDTQYF. CDR3 DNA: TGTGCCAGCAGTGGACTCCGGACAGATACGCAGTATTTT.

The V gene is TRBV28, the J gene TRBJ1-2, with unresolved D. The CDR3 totals 13 residues. Germline lookup yields CDR1 MDHEN and CDR2 SYDVKM. V was clipped by 3 bases and J by 3 bases, with 8 bases between them. The CDR3 is CASSFSGDYGYTF. In nucleotides, the CDR3 is TGTGCCAGCAGTTTTAGCGGGGACTATGGCTACACCTTC.

This clonotype was detected many times. The chain employs TRBV7-9 and TRBJ1-1; 11 bases match TRBD1. Germline assignment: CDR1 SEHNR and CDR2 FQNEAQ (reference sequence). With 4 bases clipped from V and 0 bases from J, the junction kept 7 bases outside the gene matches. The CDR3 totals 17 residues. The CDR3 loop is CASSSRDRGGMNTEAFF. In nucleotides, the CDR3 is TGTGCCAGCAGCTCCCGGGACAGGGGGGGCATGAACACTGAAGCTTTCTTT.

There are a few counts of this clonotype. The chain carries TRBV30 and TRBJ2-1; weak D call: TRBD1 (5 bases). The germline CDR1 and CDR2 sequences are GTSNPN and SVGIG (reference sequence). This CDR3 is 14 amino acids long. V lost 4 bases and J lost 0, with 10 bases in between. This chain's CDR3 is CAWTAGRSYNEQFF. In DNA form, the CDR3 reads TGTGCCTGGACAGCAGGGCGCTCCTACAATGAGCAGTTCTTC.

This clonotype was seen a few times. CDR3 sequence: CASSQDSGIREQFF. CDR3 DNA: TGTGCCAGCAGCCAAGATTCTGGGATTCGTGAGCAGTTCTTC. The genes are TRBV14 and TRBJ2-1, with D uncertain. Trimming pared 0 bases from V and 9 bases from J, leaving 12 bases between. Per germline, CDR1 SGHDN and CDR2 FVKESK. This CDR3 has 14 residues.

This clonotype has at least ten counts. CDR3 nucleotides: TGTGCCAGCAGCCACGGGACTAGCGGGGGTGACTACAATGAGCAGTTCTTC. Its protein product is CASSHGTSGGDYNEQFF. The gene calls are TRBV6-2 or TRBV6-3 and TRBJ2-1; TRBD2 aligns across 14 bases. The CDR3 consists of 17 residues. Germline loops: CDR1 MNHEY, CDR2 SVGEGT. V lost 6 bases and J lost 3; bases outside the gene matches: 7.

This clonotype has a count of ten or more. This sequence joins TRBV7-9 and TRBJ2-7; D may be TRBD2 (6 bases). This CDR3 is 15 amino acids long. From germline, CDR1 is SEHNR and CDR2 FQNEAQ (reference sequence). Deletions cut 5 bases from V and 3 bases from J, with 17 bases between. CDR3 amino acids: CASSPPRGGRYEQYF. The CDR3 coding sequence is TGTGCCAGCAGCCCACCAAGGGGAGGTCGCTACGAGCAGTACTTC.

Only a few counts were recorded for this clonotype. The chain is built from TRBV5-8 and TRBJ2-1, with 8 bases that match TRBD1. V lost 3 bases to trimming and J lost 6 bases; unmatched junction nucleotides: 2. Germline V gene sequence: CDR1 SGHTS, CDR2 YDEGEE. The CDR3 runs 13 residues. This CDR3 reads CASSSGTGNEQFF. CDR3 bases: TGTGCCAGCAGCTCCGGGACAGGCAATGAGCAGTTCTTC.

V gene TRBV7-8 combines with J gene TRBJ2-2; TRBD1 is a possible D gene (5 bases). This CDR3 has 16 residues. Germline V CDR1 and CDR2: SGHVS, FQNEAQ. V lost 5 bases and J lost 0, with 13 bases in between. CDR3 sequence reads: CASSRHRPSNTGELFF. The CDR3, as DNA: TGTGCCAGCAGCCGACACAGGCCTTCGAACACCGGGGAGCTGTTTTTT.

The V and J genes are TRBV29-1 and TRBJ2-7; the D gene is possibly TRBD1 (5 bases). Trimming took 6 bases from V and 1 from J, leaving 13 bases between them. The CDR3 extends over 13 amino acids. CDR1 SQVTM and CDR2 ANQGSEA come from the germline V gene. This chain's CDR3 is CSVDSTDSYEQYF. The CDR3 coding sequence is TGCAGCGTAGACAGCACGGATTCCTACGAGCAGTACTTC.

This clonotype was detected ten times or more. The chain recombines TRBV2 with TRBJ2-7; D could derive from TRBD1 or TRBD2 (5 bases each). The CDR3 covers 14 residues. CDR1 and CDR2 from the germline V gene are SNHLY and FYNNEI. The V and J ends lost 7 bases and 5 bases respectively, with 18 bases between them. CDR3 in amino acids: CASKGEEGLDEQYF. In nucleotides, the CDR3 is TGTGCCAGCAAAGGGGAAGAGGGTCTGGACGAGCAGTACTTC.

This clonotype was observed a few times. This may come from a read error, since a much larger clone is one base off. The CDR3 does not close with the conserved phenylalanine or tryptophan, likely indicating a read error. This sequence joins TRBV28 and TRBJ1-2, with 9 bases fitting TRBD1. The CDR3 totals 15 residues. V trimming: 5 bases; J trimming: 6 bases; junction bases outside the gene matches: 10. CDR1 is MDHEN, CDR2 SYDVKM, per germline. The CDR3 spells CASSPRDRVGDGYTL. The CDR3 nucleotides are TGTGCCAGCAGTCCAAGGGACAGGGTGGGGGATGGCTACACCCTC.

This clonotype was counted ten times or more. This chain connects TRBV30 to TRBJ1-1, with 8 bases matching TRBD1. The CDR3 loop spans 15 amino acids. Germline values: CDR1 GTSNPN, CDR2 SVGIG (reference sequence). V lost 3 bases and J lost 3; bases outside the gene matches: 9. The CDR3 coding sequence is TGTGCCTGGAGGATTGAGACAGGGGTAGACACTGAAGCTTTCTTT. The encoded protein is CAWRIETGVDTEAFF. Full variable domain (outside the CDR3, taken from reference TRBV30 and TRBJ1-1): SQTIHQWPATLVQPVGSPLSLECTVEGTSNPNLYWYRQAAGRGLQLLFYSVGIGQISSEVPQNLSASRPQDRQFILSSKKLLLSDSGFYLCAWRIETGVDTEAFFGQGTRLTVV.

This clonotype was counted between two and nine times. CDR3 coding DNA: TGTGCCAGCTCACCAGGCAACAGGGACTGGGAGACCCAGTACTTC. Its translation: CASSPGNRDWETQYF. The rearrangement uses TRBV18 and TRBJ2-5; D possibly uses TRBD1 or TRBD2 (6 bases each). Trimming took off 2 bases at V and 5 bases at J, with 15 bases between the two ends. The germline V gene encodes CDR1 KGHSH and CDR2 LQKENI. This CDR3 is built from 15 residues.

At least ten counts were recorded for this clonotype. The chain employs TRBV27 and TRBJ1-1; 8 bases line up with TRBD1. The CDR3 loop spans 14 amino acids. V was clipped by 8 bases and J by 3 bases; unmatched bases: 8. Germline-derived CDR1 and CDR2 are MNHEY and SMNVEV (reference sequence). The CDR3, as DNA: TGTGCCAGCGCAATCGACAGGGGTTACACTGAAGCTTTCTTT. This encodes CASAIDRGYTEAFF.